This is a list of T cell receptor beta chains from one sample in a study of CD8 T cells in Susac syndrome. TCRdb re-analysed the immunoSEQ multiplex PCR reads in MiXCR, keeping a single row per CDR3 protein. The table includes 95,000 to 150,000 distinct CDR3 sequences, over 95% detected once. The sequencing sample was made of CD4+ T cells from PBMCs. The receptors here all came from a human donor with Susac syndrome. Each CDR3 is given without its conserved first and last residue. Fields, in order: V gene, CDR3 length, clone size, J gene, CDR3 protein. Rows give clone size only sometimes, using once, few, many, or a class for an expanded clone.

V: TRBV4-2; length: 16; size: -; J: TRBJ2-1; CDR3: ASSQTGTSGSDYNEQF
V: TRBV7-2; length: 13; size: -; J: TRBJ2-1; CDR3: ASSPPAGEGNEQF
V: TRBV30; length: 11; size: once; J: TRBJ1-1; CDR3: AWSRGWDTEAF
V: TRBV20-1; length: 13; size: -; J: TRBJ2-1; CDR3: SASRTSGRAHEQF
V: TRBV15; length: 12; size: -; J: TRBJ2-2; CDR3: ATSRDKGTGELF
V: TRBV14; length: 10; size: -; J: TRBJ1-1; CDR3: ATGQLNTEAF
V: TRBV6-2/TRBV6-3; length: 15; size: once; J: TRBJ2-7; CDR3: ASSSGTSGSWSHEQY
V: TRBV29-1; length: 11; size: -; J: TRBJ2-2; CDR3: SVGRPNTGELF
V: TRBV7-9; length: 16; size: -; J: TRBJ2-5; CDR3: ASSNILSWGVGQETQY
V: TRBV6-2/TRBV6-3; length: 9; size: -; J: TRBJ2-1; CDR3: ASSQGLAEI
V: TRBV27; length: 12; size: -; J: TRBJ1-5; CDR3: ATRGQGANQPQH
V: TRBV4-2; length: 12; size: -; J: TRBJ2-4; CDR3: ASSRTTGENIQY
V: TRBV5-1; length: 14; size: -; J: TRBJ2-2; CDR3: ASSPPLAGGPGELF
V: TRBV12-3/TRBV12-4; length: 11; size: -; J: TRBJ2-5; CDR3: ASSSLALETQY
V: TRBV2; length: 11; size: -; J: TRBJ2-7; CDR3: ASTASPTYEQY
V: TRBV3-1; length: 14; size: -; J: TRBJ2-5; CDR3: ASSLLRAQVTETQY
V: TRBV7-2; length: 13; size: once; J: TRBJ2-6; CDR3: ASSLGPSGANVLT
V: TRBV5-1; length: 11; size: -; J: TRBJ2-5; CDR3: ASSLMGKETQY
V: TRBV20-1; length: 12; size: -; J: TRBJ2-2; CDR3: SALLAENTGELF
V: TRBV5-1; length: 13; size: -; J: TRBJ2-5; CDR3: ASSSLAGGIETQY
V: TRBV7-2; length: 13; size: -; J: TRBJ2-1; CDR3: ASSYSGSGYNEQF
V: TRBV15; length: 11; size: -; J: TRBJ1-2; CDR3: ATSRQQGPGYT
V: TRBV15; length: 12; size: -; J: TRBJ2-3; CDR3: ATSSREGSDTQY
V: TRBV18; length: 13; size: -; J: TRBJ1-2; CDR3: ASSRQGGPQDGYT
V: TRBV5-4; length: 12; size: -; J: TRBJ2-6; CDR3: ASKGESGANVLT
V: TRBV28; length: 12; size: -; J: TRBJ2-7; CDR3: ASSTLGANWEQY
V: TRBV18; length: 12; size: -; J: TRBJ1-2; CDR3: ASSPVRMAYGYT
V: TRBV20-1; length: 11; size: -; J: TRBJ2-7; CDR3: SAAMGTSHEQY
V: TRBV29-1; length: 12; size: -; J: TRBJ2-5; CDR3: SVEGGQGAETQY
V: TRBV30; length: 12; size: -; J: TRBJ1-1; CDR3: AWSVRPGVTEAF